These 22 T cell receptor beta chains were sequenced from one sample in a study of shared clonotypes between healthy human individuals. The method was immunoSEQ multiplex PCR; TCRdb's version includes in-frame clones alone and lacks a portion of them. The sample carries around 530,000 clones, about 80% recorded once. Sequenced material: PBMCs. These TCRs come from a woman in her 40s in good health. Some clones in this sample may be carry-over from other donors' samples.

The sample holds a few counts of this clone. Other nucleotide sequences from this sample produce the same CDR3. The chain joins TRBV18 to TRBJ2-7; weak D call: TRBD2 (5 bases). The V and J ends lost 0 bases and 2 bases respectively, with 5 bases between them. This CDR3 spans 13 amino acids. Germline loops: CDR1 KGHSH, CDR2 LQKENI. The CDR3 coding sequence is TGTGCCAGCTCACCACCTAGCGCCTACGAGCAGTACTTC. This sequence encodes CASSPPSAYEQYF.

This clone has more than one count but fewer than ten. The V call is TRBV7-2, the J call TRBJ1-2, with 7 bases that match TRBD1. CDR1 and CDR2 from the germline V gene are SGHTA and FQGNSA. With 7 bases clipped from V and 6 bases from J, the junction kept 8 bases outside the gene matches. The CDR3 sequence is 13 residues long. The CDR3 DNA sequence: TGTGCCAGCACCCCTGGACAGGCGGATGGCTACACCTTC. As protein: CASTPGQADGYTF.

The chain links TRBV7-3 to TRBJ2-1; D is tentatively TRBD1 or TRBD2 (6 bases each). The V gene lost 5 bases and the J gene lost 13 bases, with 15 bases spanning the gap. The V gene's germline CDR1 is SGHTA and CDR2 FQGTGA. The CDR3 is 12 residues long. CDR3 nucleotides: TGTGCCAGCAGCGCCGGGGGCGGCCTACAGTTCTTC. This translates into CASSAGGGLQFF. The whole variable domain, filled in from reference TRBV7-3 and TRBJ2-1, reads GAGVSQTPSNKVTEKGKYVELRCDPISGHTALYWYRQSLGQGPEFLIYFQGTGAADDSGLPNDRFFAVRPEGSVSTLKIQRTERGDSAVYLCASSAGGGLQFFGPGTRLTVL.

This clone was seen once. V and J are TRBV27 and TRBJ2-1; 12 nucleotides match TRBD2. The CDR3 is made up of 18 amino acids. V gave up 6 bases and J gave up 6 bases; unmatched junction bases: 15. CDR1 is MNHEY, CDR2 SMNVEV, per germline (reference sequence). This CDR3 is CASRRGTSGPWGSNEQFF. The CDR3 bases are TGTGCCAGCAGGCGCGGGACTAGCGGGCCCTGGGGGTCCAATGAGCAGTTCTTC.

This chain links TRBV19 with TRBJ2-7; unclear D gene. The CDR3 is made up of 13 amino acids. Germline V CDR1 and CDR2: LNHDA, SQIVND (reference sequence). The ends were cut back, 3 bases at V and 2 bases at J, with 8 bases in the middle. CDR3 residues: CASSMRRAYEQYF. DNA of the CDR3: TGTGCCAGTAGTATGCGGAGAGCCTACGAGCAGTACTTC. The whole variable domain, filled in from reference TRBV19 and TRBJ2-7, reads DGGITQSPKYLFRKEGQNVTLSCEQNLNHDAMYWYRQDPGQGLRLIYYSQIVNDFQKGDIAEGYSVSREKKESFPLTVTSAQKNPTAFYLCASSMRRAYEQYFGPGTRLTVT.

This chain uses TRBV4-2 with TRBJ2-5; 10 bases line up with TRBD2. Germline loops: CDR1 LGHNA, CDR2 YNFKEQ. V trimming: 0 bases; J trimming: 1 base; junction bases outside the gene matches: 5. This CDR3 has 17 amino acids. The CDR3 nucleotides are TGTGCCAGCAGCCAAGATCTAGCTAGCGGGGGCCAAGAGACCCAGTACTTC. Its protein is CASSQDLASGGQETQYF.

For this clone: The same CDR3 also results from other DNA sequences found in this sample. The chain links TRBV18 to TRBJ2-3; D uncertain. The V end was cut by 3 bases, the J end by 0 bases, with 1 base between. Germline CDR1 KGHSH, CDR2 LQKENI. The CDR3 is 12 amino acids. CDR3 sequence (DNA): TGTGCCAGCTCACCCAGCACAGATACGCAGTATTTT. Translation gives CASSPSTDTQYF.

The chain employs TRBV10-2 and TRBJ2-7; TRBD1 aligns across 7 bases. Germline V gives CDR1 WSHSY, CDR2 SAAADI. V lost 6 bases, J lost 0 bases, and 5 bases stayed unmatched. The CDR3 has 14 amino acids. As DNA, the CDR3 is TGCGCCAGCAGGTTGGGGACAGTCTCCTACGAGCAGTACTTC. It encodes CASRLGTVSYEQYF.

The V and J genes are TRBV29-1 and TRBJ2-1; TRBD1 matches 7 bases. There are 14 residues in the CDR3. Germline V gene lookup returns CDR1 SQVTM and CDR2 ANQGSEA. Unmatched junction bases numbered 12, after V lost 6 bases and J lost 7 bases. The CDR3 sequence is CSVDGPYRGNEQFF. DNA of the CDR3: TGCAGCGTCGACGGACCTTACAGGGGAAATGAGCAGTTCTTC.

The chain couples TRBV19 to TRBJ2-7, with D uncertain. This CDR3 contains 15 residues. Looked up from germline, CDR1 is LNHDA and CDR2 is SQIVND (reference sequence). The V end lost 2 bases, the J end lost 5 bases, and 16 bases lay between the germline ends. The CDR3 DNA follows: TGTGCCAGTAGTATACAGCAGGCCTCCTGGGACGAGCAGTACTTC. This gives the protein CASSIQQASWDEQYF. Combining the CDR3 with reference TRBV19 and TRBJ2-7 gives the whole variable domain DGGITQSPKYLFRKEGQNVTLSCEQNLNHDAMYWYRQDPGQGLRLIYYSQIVNDFQKGDIAEGYSVSREKKESFPLTVTSAQKNPTAFYLCASSIQQASWDEQYFGPGTRLTVT.

About this clone itself: Other DNA sequences of this sample code for an identical CDR3. This chain's CDR3 is CASSVPLAASTDTQYF. CDR3 sequence (DNA): TGTGCCAGCAGCGTACCTCTAGCGGCGAGCACAGATACGCAGTATTTT. This chain connects TRBV9 to TRBJ2-3, with TRBD2 identical over 7 bases. Germline-derived CDR1 and CDR2 are SGDLS and YYNGEE. The V and J ends lost 1 base and 0 bases, in that order; junction bases with no gene match: 5. The CDR3 covers 16 residues.

V gene TRBV7-2 combines with J gene TRBJ1-4, with D perhaps matching TRBD1 (6 bases). The germline V gene encodes CDR1 SGHTA and CDR2 FQGNSA. The CDR3 loop spans 16 amino acids. Between the trimmed V and J ends, which lost 4 bases and 3 bases, there was a span of 15 bases. Here the CDR3 DNA reads TGTGCCAGCAGCTCCCATGGGGGGCAGGCTAATGAAAAACTGTTTTTT. This gives the protein CASSSHGGQANEKLFF.

The sample holds one count of this clone. V is TRBV28 and J is TRBJ2-2; D possibly uses TRBD1 or TRBD2 (6 bases each). Per germline, CDR1 MDHEN and CDR2 SYDVKM. Trimming left V 2 bases short and J 4 bases short, with 14 bases between. The CDR3 consists of 16 residues. The CDR3 DNA follows: TGTGCCAGCAGTTTAACGCGGGACATTCGCACCGGGGAGCTGTTTTTT. Its translation is CASSLTRDIRTGELFF.

Only a few counts were recorded for this clone. The genes are TRBV5-6 and TRBJ1-2; TRBD1 agrees at 12 bases. The trim removed 5 bases at V and 4 bases at J, leaving 9 bases unmatched. The germline V gene encodes CDR1 SGHDT and CDR2 YYEEEE. CDR3 length equals 16 residues. The DNA of the CDR3 is TGTGCCAGCAGGCGCACCGGGACAGGGGGCTTCTATGGCTACACCTTC. Protein sequence: CASRRTGTGGFYGYTF.

The DNA for the CDR3 is TGTGCCTGGAGATCAGGGGCACTCACTGAAGCTTTCTTT. Translated, it gives CAWRSGALTEAFF. This chain uses TRBV30 with TRBJ1-1; perhaps TRBD1 as D (6 bases). CDR1 and CDR2 from the germline V gene are GTSNPN and SVGIG (reference sequence). The germline V and J ends were trimmed by 3 bases and 4 bases, with 12 bases remaining between them. The CDR3 runs to 13 residues.

The chain links TRBV7-2 to TRBJ2-3, with D hard to call. CDR1 is SGHTA, CDR2 FQGNSA, per germline. CDR3 length equals 14 residues. The germline V and J ends were trimmed by 2 bases and 4 bases, with 10 bases remaining between them. The CDR3 reads CASSLRLRADTQYF. For the CDR3, the DNA is TGTGCCAGCAGCTTAAGGTTGCGCGCAGATACGCAGTATTTT.

The chain employs TRBV27 and TRBJ2-1; TRBD2 matches 8 bases. V shed 6 bases and J 2 bases; nucleotides not matched to a gene: 3. Germline-derived CDR1 and CDR2 are MNHEY and SMNVEV (reference sequence). The CDR3 sequence is 14 residues long. In nucleotides, the CDR3 is TGTGCCAGCAGGCCGACTAGCGCCTACAATGAGCAGTTCTTC. Protein product: CASRPTSAYNEQFF.

The V call is TRBV10-3, the J call TRBJ2-7; D is undetermined. V lost 1 base, J lost 5 bases, and 9 bases lay in between. In germline, CDR1 is ENHRY, CDR2 SYGVKD. This CDR3 comprises 13 residues. Written as DNA, the CDR3 is TGTGCCATCAGTGAGTGGGCAGGCGACGAGCAGTACTTC. This sequence encodes CAISEWAGDEQYF.

This sequence joins TRBV7-9 and TRBJ2-4; D is possibly TRBD2 (5 bases). CDR3 length: 14 amino acids. Germline assignment: CDR1 SEHNR and CDR2 FQNEAQ (reference sequence). Trimming removed 5 bases at V and 6 bases at J, with 14 bases between. The CDR3 spells CASSPISEVNIQYF. CDR3 bases: TGTGCCAGCAGCCCAATTAGCGAGGTAAACATTCAGTACTTC.

As concerns this clone: Other nucleotide sequences in the sample specify the same CDR3. The gene calls are TRBV6-5 and TRBJ2-1; D call uncertain. V gave up 0 bases and J gave up 5 bases, with 5 bases separating them. Germline CDR1 is MNHEY and CDR2 is SVGAGI. This CDR3 is built from 13 residues. The chain's CDR3 is CASSYSDNNEQFF. The CDR3 coding sequence is TGTGCCAGCAGTTACTCCGACAACAATGAGCAGTTCTTC.

V gene TRBV5-6 combines with J gene TRBJ1-4; a possible D gene is TRBD1 (6 bases). Germline V gene sequence: CDR1 SGHDT, CDR2 YYEEEE. The CDR3 is made up of 15 amino acids. V lost 2 bases and J lost 6, with 14 bases in between. The chain's CDR3 is CASSFAGRGHEKLFF. In DNA, the CDR3 is TGTGCCAGCAGCTTCGCAGGGCGGGGGCATGAAAAACTGTTTTTT.

The chain employs TRBV12-5 and TRBJ2-5; D is ambiguous. Germline V lookup: CDR1 LGHNT, CDR2 FRNRAP. The V end was cut by 2 bases, the J end by 9 bases, with 13 bases between. The CDR3 runs to 13 residues. CDR3 protein: CASGLSVTAAQYF. In DNA, the CDR3 is TGTGCTAGTGGTTTGTCCGTTACGGCGGCCCAGTACTTC.